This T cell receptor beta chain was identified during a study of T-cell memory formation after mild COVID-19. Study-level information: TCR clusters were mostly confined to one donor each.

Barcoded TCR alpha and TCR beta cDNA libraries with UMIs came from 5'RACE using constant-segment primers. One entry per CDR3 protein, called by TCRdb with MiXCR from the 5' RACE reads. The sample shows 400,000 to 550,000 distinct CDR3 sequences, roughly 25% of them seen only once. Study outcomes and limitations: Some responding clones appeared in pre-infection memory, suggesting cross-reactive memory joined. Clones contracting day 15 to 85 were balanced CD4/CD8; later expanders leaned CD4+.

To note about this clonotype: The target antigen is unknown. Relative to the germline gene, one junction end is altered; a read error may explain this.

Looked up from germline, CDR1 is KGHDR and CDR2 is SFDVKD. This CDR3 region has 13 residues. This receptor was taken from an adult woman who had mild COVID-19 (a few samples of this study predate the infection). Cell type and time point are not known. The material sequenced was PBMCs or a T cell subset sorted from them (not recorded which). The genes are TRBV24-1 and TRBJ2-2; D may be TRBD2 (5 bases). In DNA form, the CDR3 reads TGTGCCACCAGTGATTTCAACACCGGGGTGCTGTTTTTT. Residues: CATSDFNTGVLFF.